The TCR beta chain described here comes from a study of T-cell reconstitution after alpha-beta-depleted transplantation in children. Whole-study results and caveats: Surviving thymic progenitors and recipient T cells were the source of high TCRbeta diversity at day 60 in some patients. Roughly two months post-transplant, alpha-beta T cells reportedly originated from several hundred graft clones that had expanded.

Per germline, CDR1 SGHDT and CDR2 YYEEEE. CDR3 length equals 18 residues. After removal of 0 bases from V and 2 bases from J, the junction contained 11 bases not matched to a gene. This clonotype was observed many times. Antigen: not known. Unique molecular identifiers featured in how the TCRbeta library was prepared. Each CDR3 protein gets one entry after TCRdb re-called the PCR reads with MiXCR. Found here are some 300,000 distinct CDR3 sequences, around 10% of them singletons; the top ten hold 7.5%. This chain connects TRBV5-6 to TRBJ2-3; 8 positions agree with TRBD2. This clonotype was obtained from a boy under two years old with acute myeloid leukemia, due to receive a stem cell transplant. Source: PBMCs, taken before TCRalphabeta/CD19-depleted stem cell transplant. In DNA, the CDR3 is TGTGCCAGCAGCTTGGGCATCTTAAAGCGGGGGCCCACAGATACGCAGTATTTT. Residues: CASSLGILKRGPTDTQYF. The full variable domain, completed using reference TRBV5-6 and TRBJ2-3, is DAGVTQSPTHLIKTRGQQVTLRCSPKSGHDTVSWYQQALGQGPQFIFQYYEEEERQRGNFPDRFSGHQFPNYSSELNVNALLLGDSALYLCASSLGILKRGPTDTQYFGPGTRLTVL.